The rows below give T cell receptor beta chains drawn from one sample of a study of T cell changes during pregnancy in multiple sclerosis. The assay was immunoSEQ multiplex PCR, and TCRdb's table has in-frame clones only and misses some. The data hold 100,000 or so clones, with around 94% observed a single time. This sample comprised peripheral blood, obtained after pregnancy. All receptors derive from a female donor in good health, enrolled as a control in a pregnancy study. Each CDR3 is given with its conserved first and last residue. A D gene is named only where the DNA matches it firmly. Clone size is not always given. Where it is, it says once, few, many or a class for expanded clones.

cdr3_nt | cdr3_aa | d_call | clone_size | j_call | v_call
TGTGCCACCAGCAGATCCCCGACGGACATTCCTAACACCGGGGAGCTGTTTTTT | CATSRSPTDIPNTGELFF | . | . | TRBJ2-2 | TRBV15
TGTGCCAGCAGTGCCGGACAGGGCTGGAATCAGCCCCAGCATTTT | CASSAGQGWNQPQHF | TRBD1 | . | TRBJ1-5 | TRBV27
TGTGCCAGTAGTAGGGGGGGAGGAACGGGCGGCACCGGGGAGCTGTTTTTT | CASSRGGGTGGTGELFF | TRBD2 | . | TRBJ2-2 | TRBV19
TGTGCCAGCAGCCGAATATCAGGCGAAGCATACTATGGCTACACCTTC | CASSRISGEAYYGYTF | . | . | TRBJ1-2 | TRBV7-2
TGTGCCAGCAGCTTAGTAGCGGGAGGGATAGACACCGGGGAGCTGTTTTTT | CASSLVAGGIDTGELFF | TRBD2 | . | TRBJ2-2 | TRBV11-2
TGTGCCAGCAGTGAAGAAATTGCGGGAGGAAACGAGCAGTACTTC | CASSEEIAGGNEQYF | TRBD2 | . | TRBJ2-7 | TRBV6-1
TGTGCCAGCAACCCACTAGCGGGAGGTCGGAATGAGCAGTTCTTC | CASNPLAGGRNEQFF | TRBD2 | . | TRBJ2-1 | TRBV6-6
TGTGCCAGCAGCTTGGAAGTTCGGGGTAGCACAGATACGCAGTATTTT | CASSLEVRGSTDTQYF | . | once | TRBJ2-3 | TRBV5-4
TGTGCCAGCAGCTTTTACGGACAGGGGGCCACTGAAGCTTTCTTT | CASSFYGQGATEAFF | TRBD1 | . | TRBJ1-1 | TRBV7-9
TGTGCCAGCAGTCCTCTAGCGGGGGCGAACACCGGGGAGCTGTTTTTT | CASSPLAGANTGELFF | TRBD2 | . | TRBJ2-2 | TRBV27
TGTGCCAGCAGCCCGACGGGGACAGGGACGATCGGGGGAGAGACCCAGTACTTC | CASSPTGTGTIGGETQYF | TRBD1 | once | TRBJ2-5 | TRBV5-4
TGTGCCAGCAGTACAGATTCCGGGACAGGCTACGAGCAGTACTTC | CASSTDSGTGYEQYF | TRBD1 | . | TRBJ2-7 | TRBV27
TGCGCCAGCAGCTTGGACCCGGGACACTCTAGCAATCAGCCCCAGCATTTT | CASSLDPGHSSNQPQHF | . | . | TRBJ1-5 | TRBV5-1
TGTGCCAGCAGCTCCGGGGGACGGATGAACACTGAAGCTTTCTTT | CASSSGGRMNTEAFF | . | . | TRBJ1-1 | TRBV7-2
TGTGCCAGCAGTACCACAGGGGTCCCACCAGAAAAACTGTTTTTT | CASSTTGVPPEKLFF | TRBD1 | . | TRBJ1-4 | TRBV6-5
TGCGCCAGCAGCCCGGACTCATACAATGAGCAGTTCTTC | CASSPDSYNEQFF | . | . | TRBJ2-1 | TRBV5-1
TGTGCCAGTAAAGGTCCGGGATCATCCTACGAGCAGTACTTC | CASKGPGSSYEQYF | . | once | TRBJ2-7 | TRBV28
TGTGCCAGCACGGGCGGGAGAGTCTACGAGCAGTACTTC | CASTGGRVYEQYF | . | . | TRBJ2-7 | TRBV21-1
TGTGCCAGCAGCCAACTAGGTATAACAGATACGCAGTATTTT | CASSQLGITDTQYF | . | . | TRBJ2-3 | TRBV7-2
TGTGCCAGCAGCTTATCGACTAGCAGGGGCGGCACAGATACGCAGTATTTT | CASSLSTSRGGTDTQYF | . | . | TRBJ2-3 | TRBV7-6
TGTGCCAGCAGTTACTCGGCAGCGTCCTACGAGCAGTACTTC | CASSYSAASYEQYF | . | . | TRBJ2-7 | TRBV6-5
TGCAGCGTTGAAGGACTAGCGGACAATGAGCAGTTCTTC | CSVEGLADNEQFF | TRBD2 | . | TRBJ2-1 | TRBV29-1
TGTGCCAGCAGCTCCGACCGGGGGGCTCAACAGCCCCAGCATTTT | CASSSDRGAQQPQHF | . | . | TRBJ1-5 | TRBV5-6
TGTGCCAGCAGCTTATCCGGGACAGGGACCACTGAAGCTTTCTTT | CASSLSGTGTTEAFF | TRBD1 | once | TRBJ1-1 | TRBV7-8
TGTGCCACCAGCAGCCCTACAGGGACCCAGTACTTC | CATSSPTGTQYF | . | . | TRBJ2-5 | TRBV15
TGTGCCAGCAGTACCAGACTAGCGGGAGCGCATACGCAGTATTTT | CASSTRLAGAHTQYF | TRBD2 | . | TRBJ2-3 | TRBV27
TGTGCCAGTAGTATAGAGACAGGGGGGACTCGATCTACGCAGTATTTT | CASSIETGGTRSTQYF | TRBD1 | . | TRBJ2-3 | TRBV19
TGTGCCAGCACCCGACTAGCGCGGACCGGGGAGCTGTTTTTT | CASTRLARTGELFF | TRBD2 | . | TRBJ2-2 | TRBV6-1